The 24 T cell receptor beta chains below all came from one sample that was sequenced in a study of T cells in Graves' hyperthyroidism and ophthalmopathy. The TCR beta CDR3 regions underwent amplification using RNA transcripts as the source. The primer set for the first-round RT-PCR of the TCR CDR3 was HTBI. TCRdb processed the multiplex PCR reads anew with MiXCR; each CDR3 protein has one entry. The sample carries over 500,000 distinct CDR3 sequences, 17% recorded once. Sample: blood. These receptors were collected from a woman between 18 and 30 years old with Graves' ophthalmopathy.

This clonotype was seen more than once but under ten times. This chain's CDR3 is CARPEFGTVNSPLHF. For the CDR3, the DNA is TGTGCCAGGCCAGAATTCGGGACGGTAAATTCACCCCTCCACTTT. The rearrangement joins TRBV5-8 to TRBJ1-6; D is possibly TRBD1 (5 bases). This CDR3 spans 15 amino acids. CDR1 and CDR2 from the germline V gene are SGHTS and YDEGEE. The V end lost 8 bases, the J end lost 7 bases, and 19 bases lay between the germline ends.

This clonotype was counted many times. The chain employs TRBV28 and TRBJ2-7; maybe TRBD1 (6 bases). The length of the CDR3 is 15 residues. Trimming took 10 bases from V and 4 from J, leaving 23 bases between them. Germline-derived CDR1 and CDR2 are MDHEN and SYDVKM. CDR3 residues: CATQPVDSSPYEQYF. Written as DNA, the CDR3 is TGTGCCACGCAACCTGTGGACAGTAGCCCTTACGAGCAGTACTTC.

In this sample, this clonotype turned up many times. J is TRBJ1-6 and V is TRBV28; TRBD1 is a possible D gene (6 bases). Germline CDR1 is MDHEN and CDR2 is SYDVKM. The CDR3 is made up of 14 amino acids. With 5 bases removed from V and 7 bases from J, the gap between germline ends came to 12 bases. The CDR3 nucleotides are TGTGCCAGCAGTACCCACGGGGGCAATTCACCCCTCCACTTT. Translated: CASSTHGGNSPLHF.

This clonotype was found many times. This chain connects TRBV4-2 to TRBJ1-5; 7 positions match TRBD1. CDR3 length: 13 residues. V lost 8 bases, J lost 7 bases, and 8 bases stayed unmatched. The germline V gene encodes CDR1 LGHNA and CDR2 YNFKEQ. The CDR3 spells CASSRTGDQPQHF. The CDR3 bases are TGTGCCAGCTCAAGAACAGGGGACCAGCCCCAGCATTTT.

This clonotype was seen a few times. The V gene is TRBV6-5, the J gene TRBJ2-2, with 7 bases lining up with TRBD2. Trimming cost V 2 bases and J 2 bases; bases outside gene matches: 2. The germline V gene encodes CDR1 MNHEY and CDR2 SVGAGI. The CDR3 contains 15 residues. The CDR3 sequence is CASSYGGDNTGELFF. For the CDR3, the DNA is TGTGCCAGCAGTTACGGGGGGGATAACACCGGGGAGCTGTTTTTT.

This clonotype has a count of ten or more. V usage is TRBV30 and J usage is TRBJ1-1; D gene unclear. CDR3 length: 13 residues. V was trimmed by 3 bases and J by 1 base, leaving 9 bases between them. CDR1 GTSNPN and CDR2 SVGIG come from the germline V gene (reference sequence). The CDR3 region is CAWRKRQNTEAFF. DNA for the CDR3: TGTGCCTGGAGGAAGAGGCAGAACACTGAAGCTTTCTTT.

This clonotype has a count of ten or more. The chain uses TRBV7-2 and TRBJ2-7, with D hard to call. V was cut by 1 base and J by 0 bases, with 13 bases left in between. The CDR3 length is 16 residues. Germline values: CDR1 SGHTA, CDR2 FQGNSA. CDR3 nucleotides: TGTGCCAGCAGCTTAGTCTCGACCAAGAGCTCCTACGAGCAGTACTTC. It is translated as CASSLVSTKSSYEQYF.

CDR3 amino acids: CASSPGWGAFF. The CDR3 nucleotides read TGTGCCAGCAGCCCCGGCTGGGGAGCTTTCTTT. V usage is TRBV9 and J usage is TRBJ1-1, with D uncertain. The CDR3 contains 11 residues. CDR1 SGDLS and CDR2 YYNGEE come from the germline V gene. V lost 4 bases, J lost 10 bases, and 11 bases lay in between.

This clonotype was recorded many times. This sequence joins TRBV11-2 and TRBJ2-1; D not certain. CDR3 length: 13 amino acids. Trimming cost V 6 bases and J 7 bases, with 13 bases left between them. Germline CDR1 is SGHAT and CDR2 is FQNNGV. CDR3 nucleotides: TGTGCCAGCAGACCCAACTTACTGAATGAGCAGTTCTTC. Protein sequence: CASRPNLLNEQFF.

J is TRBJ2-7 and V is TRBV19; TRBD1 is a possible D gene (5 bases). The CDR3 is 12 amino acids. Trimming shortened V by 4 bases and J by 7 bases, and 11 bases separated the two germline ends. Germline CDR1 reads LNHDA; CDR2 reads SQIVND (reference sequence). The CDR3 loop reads CASSKDRTEQYF. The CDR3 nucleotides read TGTGCCAGTAGTAAAGACAGAACGGAGCAGTACTTC. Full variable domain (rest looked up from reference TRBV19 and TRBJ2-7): DGGITQSPKYLFRKEGQNVTLSCEQNLNHDAMYWYRQDPGQGLRLIYYSQIVNDFQKGDIAEGYSVSREKKESFPLTVTSAQKNPTAFYLCASSKDRTEQYFGPGTRLTVT.

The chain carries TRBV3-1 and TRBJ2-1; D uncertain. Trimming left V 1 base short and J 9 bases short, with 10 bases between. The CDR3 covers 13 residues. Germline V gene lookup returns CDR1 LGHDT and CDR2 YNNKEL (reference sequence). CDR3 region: CASSQGPRPEQFF. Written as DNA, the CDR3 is TGTGCCAGCAGCCAAGGTCCCAGGCCTGAGCAGTTCTTC.

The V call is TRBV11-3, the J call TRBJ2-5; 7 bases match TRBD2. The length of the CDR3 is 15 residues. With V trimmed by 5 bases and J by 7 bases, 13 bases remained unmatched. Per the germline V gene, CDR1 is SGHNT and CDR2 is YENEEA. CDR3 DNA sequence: TGTGCCAGCAGCCCGCAAAGGGGACTACCAAGGACCCAGTACTTC. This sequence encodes CASSPQRGLPRTQYF.

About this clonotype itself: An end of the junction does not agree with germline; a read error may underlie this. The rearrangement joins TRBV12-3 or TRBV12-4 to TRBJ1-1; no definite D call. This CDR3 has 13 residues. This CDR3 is CVSSPSAGTEAFF. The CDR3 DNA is TGTGTCAGCAGCCCCTCGGCGGGCACTGAAGCTTTCTTT.

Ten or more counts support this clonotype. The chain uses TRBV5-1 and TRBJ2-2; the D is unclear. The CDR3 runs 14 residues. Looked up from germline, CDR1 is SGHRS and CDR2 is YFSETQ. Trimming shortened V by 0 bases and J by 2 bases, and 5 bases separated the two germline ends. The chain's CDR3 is CASSLAHNTGELFF. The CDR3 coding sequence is TGCGCCAGCAGCTTGGCCCACAACACCGGGGAGCTGTTTTTT.

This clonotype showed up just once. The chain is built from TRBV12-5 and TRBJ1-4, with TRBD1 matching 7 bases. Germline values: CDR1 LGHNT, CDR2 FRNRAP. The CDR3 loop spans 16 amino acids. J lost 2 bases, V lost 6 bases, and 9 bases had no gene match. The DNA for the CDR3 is TGTGCTAGTGGCCGACACGACAGGGCGACTAATGAAAAACTGTTTTTT. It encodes CASGRHDRATNEKLFF. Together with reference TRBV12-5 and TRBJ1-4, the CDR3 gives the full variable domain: DARVTQTPRHKVTEMGQEVTMRCQPILGHNTVFWYRQTMMQGLELLAYFRNRAPLDDSGMPKDRFSAEMPDATLATLKIQPSEPRDSAVYFCASGRHDRATNEKLFFGSGTQLSVL.

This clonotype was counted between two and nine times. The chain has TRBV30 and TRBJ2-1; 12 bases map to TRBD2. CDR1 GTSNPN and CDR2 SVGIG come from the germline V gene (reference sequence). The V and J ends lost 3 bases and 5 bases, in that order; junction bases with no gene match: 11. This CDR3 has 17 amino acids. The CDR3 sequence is CAWRTSGRTFSDNEQFF. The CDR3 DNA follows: TGTGCCTGGAGAACTAGCGGGAGGACATTCTCTGACAATGAGCAGTTCTTC.

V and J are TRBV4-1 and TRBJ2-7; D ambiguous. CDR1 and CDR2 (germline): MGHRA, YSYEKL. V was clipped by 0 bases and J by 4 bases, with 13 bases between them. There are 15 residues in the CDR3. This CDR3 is CASSQDPATNYEQYF. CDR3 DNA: TGCGCCAGCAGCCAAGATCCAGCGACAAATTACGAGCAGTACTTC.

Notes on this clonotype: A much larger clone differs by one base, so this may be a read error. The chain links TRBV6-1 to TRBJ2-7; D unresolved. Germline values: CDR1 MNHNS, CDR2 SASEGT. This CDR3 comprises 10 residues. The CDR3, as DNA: TGTGCCGGCAGTCCCTACGAGCAGTACTTC. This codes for CAGSPYEQYF.

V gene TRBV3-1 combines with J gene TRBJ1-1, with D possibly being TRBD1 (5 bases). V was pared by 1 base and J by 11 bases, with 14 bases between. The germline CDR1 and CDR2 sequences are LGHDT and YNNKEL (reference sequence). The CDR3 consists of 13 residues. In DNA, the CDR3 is TGTGCCAGCAGCCAAGGGGCAGGGATGGAGGCTTTCTTT. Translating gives CASSQGAGMEAFF.

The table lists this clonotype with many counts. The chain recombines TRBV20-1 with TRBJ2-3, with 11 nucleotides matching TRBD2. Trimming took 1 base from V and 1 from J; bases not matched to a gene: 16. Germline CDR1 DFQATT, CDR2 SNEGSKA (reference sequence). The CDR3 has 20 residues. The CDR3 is CSARAWPSGRLSRGTDTQYF. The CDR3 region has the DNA TGCAGTGCTAGAGCTTGGCCTAGCGGGAGGTTATCAAGGGGCACAGATACGCAGTATTTT.

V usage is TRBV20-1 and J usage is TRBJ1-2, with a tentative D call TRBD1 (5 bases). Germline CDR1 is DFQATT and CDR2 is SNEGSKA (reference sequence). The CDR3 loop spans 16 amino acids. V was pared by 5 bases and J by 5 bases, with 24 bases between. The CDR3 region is CSAGEVTVGANYGYTF. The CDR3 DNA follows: TGCAGTGCTGGTGAGGTGACTGTAGGGGCAAATTATGGCTACACCTTC.

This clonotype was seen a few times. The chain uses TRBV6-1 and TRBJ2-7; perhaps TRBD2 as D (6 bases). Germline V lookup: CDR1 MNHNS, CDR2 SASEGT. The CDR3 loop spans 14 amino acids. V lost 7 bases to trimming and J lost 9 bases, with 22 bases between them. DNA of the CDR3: TGTGCCAGCACTCAACCCGGTCTACTGGAGGGGCAGTACTTC. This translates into CASTQPGLLEGQYF.

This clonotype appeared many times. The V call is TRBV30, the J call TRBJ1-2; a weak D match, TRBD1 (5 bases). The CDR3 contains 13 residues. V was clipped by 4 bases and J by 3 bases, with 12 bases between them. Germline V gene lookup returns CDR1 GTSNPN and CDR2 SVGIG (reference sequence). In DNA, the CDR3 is TGTGCCTGGATTGGCAGGGATGACTATGGCTACACCTTC. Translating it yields CAWIGRDDYGYTF.

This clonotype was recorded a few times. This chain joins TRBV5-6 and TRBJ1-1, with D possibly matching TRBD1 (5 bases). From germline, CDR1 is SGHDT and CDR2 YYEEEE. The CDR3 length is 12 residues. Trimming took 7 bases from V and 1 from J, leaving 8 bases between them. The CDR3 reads CASGGWNTEAFF. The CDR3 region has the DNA TGTGCCAGCGGGGGTTGGAACACTGAAGCTTTCTTT.